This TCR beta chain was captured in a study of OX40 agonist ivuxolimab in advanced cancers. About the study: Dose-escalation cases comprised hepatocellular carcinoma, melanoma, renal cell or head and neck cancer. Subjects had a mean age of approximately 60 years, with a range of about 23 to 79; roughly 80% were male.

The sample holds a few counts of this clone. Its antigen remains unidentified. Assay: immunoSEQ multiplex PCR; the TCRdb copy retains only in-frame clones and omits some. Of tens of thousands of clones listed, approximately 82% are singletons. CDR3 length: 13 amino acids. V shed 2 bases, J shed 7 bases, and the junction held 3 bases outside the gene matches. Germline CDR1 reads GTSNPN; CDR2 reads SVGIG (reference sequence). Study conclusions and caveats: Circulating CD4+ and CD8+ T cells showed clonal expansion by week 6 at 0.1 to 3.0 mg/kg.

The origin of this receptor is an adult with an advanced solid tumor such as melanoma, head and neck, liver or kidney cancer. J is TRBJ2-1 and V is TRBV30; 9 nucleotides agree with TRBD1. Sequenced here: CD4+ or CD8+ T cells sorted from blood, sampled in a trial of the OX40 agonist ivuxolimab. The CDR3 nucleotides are TGTGCCTGGAGTAGGGACAGGGTTAATGAGCAGTTCTTC. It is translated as CAWSRDRVNEQFF.